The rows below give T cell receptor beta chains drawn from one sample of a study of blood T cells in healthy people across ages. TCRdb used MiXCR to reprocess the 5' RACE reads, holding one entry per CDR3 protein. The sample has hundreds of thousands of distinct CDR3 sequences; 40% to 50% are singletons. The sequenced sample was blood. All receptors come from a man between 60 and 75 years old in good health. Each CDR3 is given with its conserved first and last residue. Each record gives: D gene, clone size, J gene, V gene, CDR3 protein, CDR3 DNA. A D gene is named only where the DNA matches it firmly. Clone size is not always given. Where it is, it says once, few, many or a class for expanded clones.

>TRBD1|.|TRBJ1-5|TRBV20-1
CSAINRGGIDQPQHF
TGCAGTGCTATCAACAGGGGGGGGATTGATCAGCCCCAGCATTTT
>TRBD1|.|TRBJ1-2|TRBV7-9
CASSLVWDSHGGYTF
TGTGCCAGCAGCTTAGTTTGGGACAGTCATGGTGGCTACACCTTT
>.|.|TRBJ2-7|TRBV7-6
CASSLGGTRPEYF
TGTGCCAGCAGCTTAGGAGGGACAAGGCCTGAGTACTTC
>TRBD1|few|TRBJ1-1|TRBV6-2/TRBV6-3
CASSYPRMTGVNTEAFF
TGTGCCAGCAGTTACCCACGCATGACAGGGGTGAACACTGAAGCTTTCTTT
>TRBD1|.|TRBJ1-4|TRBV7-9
CASSQQGVVEKLFF
TGTGCCAGCAGCCAACAGGGGGTGGTCGAAAAACTGTTTTTT
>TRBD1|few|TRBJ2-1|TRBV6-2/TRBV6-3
CASSSSQDRERYNEQFF
TGTGCCAGCAGTTCTTCCCAGGACAGGGAGCGGTACAATGAGCAGTTCTTC
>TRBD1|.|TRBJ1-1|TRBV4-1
CASSQGQGAYTEAFF
TGCGCCAGCAGTCAAGGGCAGGGGGCTTACACTGAAGCTTTCTTT
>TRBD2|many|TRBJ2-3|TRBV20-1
CSAVGLAAKVTDTQYF
TGCAGTGCTGTCGGACTAGCGGCAAAGGTGACAGATACGCAGTATTTT
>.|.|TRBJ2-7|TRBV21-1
CASSNRSSSYGQYF
TGTGCCAGCAGCAACAGGAGCTCGTCCTACGGGCAGTACTTC
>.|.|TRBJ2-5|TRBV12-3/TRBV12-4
CASSKVETQYF
TGTGCCAGCAGTAAAGTGGAGACCCAGTACTTC
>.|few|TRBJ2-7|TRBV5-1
CASSQSGTDDKYF
TGCGCCAGCAGCCAGTCAGGGACGGACGATAAGTACTTC
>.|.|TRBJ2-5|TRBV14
CASSQDWALETQYF
TGTGCCAGCAGCCAAGATTGGGCCTTGGAGACCCAGTACTTC
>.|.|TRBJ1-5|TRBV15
CATSRGARQGNQPQHF
TGTGCCACCAGCAGAGGGGCGCGGCAGGGCAATCAGCCCCAGCATTTT
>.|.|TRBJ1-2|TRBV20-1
CSARDTSNYGYTF
TGCAGTGCGCGGGACACCTCTAACTATGGCTACACCTTC
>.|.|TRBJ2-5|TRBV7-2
CASSDPMKTGQETQYF
TGTGCCAGCAGCGACCCCATGAAGACAGGACAAGAGACCCAGTACTTC
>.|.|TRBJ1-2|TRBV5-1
CASSLALDSGIGTF
TGCGCCAGCAGCTTGGCCTTGGACAGCGGAATTGGCACCTTC
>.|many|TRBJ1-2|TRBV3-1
CASSQVLGRDGYTF
TGTGCCAGCAGCCAAGTTCTGGGGAGGGATGGCTACACCTTC
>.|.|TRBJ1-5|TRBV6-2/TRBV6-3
CASSRGAYQPQHF
TGTGCCAGCAGCCGGGGCGCGTATCAGCCCCAGCATTTT
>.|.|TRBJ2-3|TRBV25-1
CASSDSTRDLQDTQYF
TGTGCCAGCAGTGACTCGACTAGGGATCTTCAAGATACGCAGTATTTT
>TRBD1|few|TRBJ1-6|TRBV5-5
CASSSPGTGSDSPLHF
TGTGCCAGCAGCTCGCCCGGGACAGGGAGCGATTCACCCCTCCACTTT
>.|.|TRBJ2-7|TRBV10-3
CAISPSSEQYF
TGTGCCATCAGTCCGTCGTCCGAGCAGTACTTC
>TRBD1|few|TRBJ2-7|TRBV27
CASSPLDRGQEQYF
TGTGCCAGCAGCCCTCTGGACAGGGGGCAAGAGCAGTACTTC
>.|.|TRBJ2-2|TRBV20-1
CSARGGSANTGELFF
TGCAGTGCTAGAGGGGGCTCTGCGAACACCGGGGAGCTGTTTTTT
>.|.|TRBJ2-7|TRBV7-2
CASSFDPSPSYEQYF
TGTGCCAGCAGCTTCGACCCATCGCCCTCCTACGAGCAGTACTTC
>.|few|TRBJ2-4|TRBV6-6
CASSPDGGRDIQYF
TGTGCCAGCAGTCCAGACGGAGGTCGAGACATTCAGTACTTC
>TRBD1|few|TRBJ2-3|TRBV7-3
CASSPDRSSTDTQYF
TGTGCCAGCAGCCCGGACAGGTCAAGCACAGATACGCAGTATTTT
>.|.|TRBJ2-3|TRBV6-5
CASSQQWGTQYF
TGTGCCAGCAGCCAACAGTGGGGTACGCAGTATTTT
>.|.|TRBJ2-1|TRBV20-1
CSARGPGNEQFF
TGCAGTGCTAGAGGCCCCGGGAATGAGCAGTTCTTC
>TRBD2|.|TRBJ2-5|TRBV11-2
CASSFLAGGPREQYF
TGTGCCAGCAGCTTCCTAGCGGGGGGGCCTCGGGAGCAGTACTTC
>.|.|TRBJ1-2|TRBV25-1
CAGSGPGTAFSYTF
TGTGCCGGCAGTGGACCCGGGACGGCCTTTAGCTACACCTTC
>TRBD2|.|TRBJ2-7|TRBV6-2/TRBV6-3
CAGSSGTMYLDEQYF
TGTGCCGGCAGTTCGGGGACTATGTATTTGGATGAGCAGTACTTC